These 21 T cell receptor beta chains were sequenced from one sample in a study of CD8 T cells in Susac syndrome. RNA in amounts of roughly 0.5 to 1 ug was reverse transcribed with random hexamers. TCRdb called the immunoSEQ multiplex PCR reads again in MiXCR, with one record for every CDR3 protein. This repertoire shows nearly 110,000 distinct CDR3 sequences, around 94% found once; its top ten account for around 0.38%. What was sequenced was CD8+ T cells from PBMCs. These receptors all come from a human donor with Susac syndrome.

V is TRBV7-8 and J is TRBJ2-5, with 13 bases that match TRBD2. V lost 10 bases to trimming and J lost 5 bases; unmatched junction nucleotides: 7. The germline V gene has CDR1 SGHVS and CDR2 FQNEAQ. The CDR3 sequence is 14 residues long. CDR3 bases: TGTGCCACCGTCCGACTAGCGGGGGGTGAGACCCAGTACTTC. It translates to CATVRLAGGETQYF. Supplemented by reference TRBV7-8 and TRBJ2-5, the full variable domain reads GAGVSQSPRYKVAKRGQDVALRCDPISGHVSLFWYQQALGQGPEFLTYFQNEAQLDKSGLPSDRFFAERPEGSVSTLKIQRTQQEDSAVYLCATVRLAGGETQYFGPGTRLLVL.

The chain uses TRBV5-1 and TRBJ2-1; D gene uncertain. V was pared by 0 bases and J by 0 bases, with 7 bases between. This CDR3 is built from 15 residues. CDR1 and CDR2 (germline): SGHRS, YFSETQ. CDR3 sequence: CASSLEFGSYNEQFF. Written as DNA, the CDR3 is TGCGCCAGCAGCTTGGAGTTTGGCTCCTACAATGAGCAGTTCTTC.

The J gene is TRBJ2-1, the V gene TRBV9; 9 nucleotides match TRBD2. The germline gives CDR1 SGDLS, CDR2 YYNGEE. V trimming: 3 bases; J trimming: 4 bases; junction bases outside the gene matches: 5. The CDR3 contains 15 residues. CDR3 nucleotide sequence: TGTGCCAGCAGCGCCAGCGGGGGGCCTTACAATGAGCAGTTCTTC. It translates to CASSASGGPYNEQFF.

Only one count was recorded for this clonotype. The CDR3: CASSFFQGSYEQYF. The CDR3 DNA follows: TGTGCCAGCAGCTTTTTCCAGGGGTCCTACGAGCAGTACTTC. This chain connects TRBV11-2 to TRBJ2-7; TRBD1 might be the D (6 bases). This CDR3 comprises 14 residues. Germline lookup yields CDR1 SGHAT and CDR2 FQNNGV. Trimming left V 3 bases short and J 1 base short, with 10 bases between.

This rearrangement joins TRBV19 to TRBJ1-1; D gene uncertain. The CDR3 is 13 residues long. Trimming pared 5 bases from V and 3 bases from J, leaving 10 bases between. In germline, CDR1 is LNHDA, CDR2 SQIVND (reference sequence). CDR3: CASSSRTDTEAFF. DNA of the CDR3: TGTGCCAGTAGTTCTCGGACGGACACTGAAGCTTTCTTT.

This chain links TRBV27 with TRBJ2-3, with D uncertain. V was pared by 6 bases and J by 2 bases, with 6 bases between. The germline gives CDR1 MNHEY, CDR2 SMNVEV (reference sequence). The CDR3 consists of 12 residues. The CDR3 loop reads CASRPTTDTQYF. The CDR3 DNA follows: TGTGCCAGCAGACCTACCACAGATACGCAGTATTTT.

The chain employs TRBV12-3 or TRBV12-4 and TRBJ2-6, with TRBD1 matching 8 bases. With 5 bases clipped from V and 4 bases from J, the junction kept 4 bases outside the gene matches. This CDR3 comprises 15 residues. CDR3 in DNA: TGTGCCAGCAGTGCAGGGGGCGAAGGGGCCAACGTCCTGACTTTC. It yields the protein CASSAGGEGANVLTF.

This chain connects TRBV27 to TRBJ1-1; D call uncertain. The germline V gene has CDR1 MNHEY and CDR2 SMNVEV (reference sequence). V lost 8 bases and J lost 9, with 13 bases in between. The CDR3 extends over 11 amino acids. The DNA for the CDR3 is TGTGCCAGCGGGCGTCCGTCAAAAGCTTTCTTT. It translates to CASGRPSKAFF.

The DNA of the CDR3 is TGTGCCAGCAGTGATCCGGACAGGGGCCAAGAGACCCAGTACTTC. Its translation: CASSDPDRGQETQYF. The gene calls are TRBV2 and TRBJ2-5; 9 bases match TRBD1. Germline CDR1 reads SNHLY; CDR2 reads FYNNEI. J was trimmed by 1 base and V by 3 bases; bases with no gene match: 3. The length of the CDR3 is 15 residues.

The V and J genes are TRBV12-5 and TRBJ2-2; D ambiguous. The CDR3 is 12 amino acids. V dropped 6 bases and J dropped 10 bases, with 12 bases sitting between them. CDR1 is LGHNT and CDR2 is FRNRAP in the germline V gene. The CDR3 region is CASGPNRLELFF. The CDR3 DNA reads as TGTGCTAGTGGCCCGAATCGGTTGGAGCTGTTTTTT. Drawing the rest from reference TRBV12-5 and TRBJ2-2, the complete variable domain is DARVTQTPRHKVTEMGQEVTMRCQPILGHNTVFWYRQTMMQGLELLAYFRNRAPLDDSGMPKDRFSAEMPDATLATLKIQPSEPRDSAVYFCASGPNRLELFFGEGSRLTVL.

The DNA of the CDR3 is TGTGCCAGCAGCCATGAGAATCTAGCGGGGGACTACGAGCAGTACTTC. It specifies CASSHENLAGDYEQYF. The chain employs TRBV5-6 and TRBJ2-7; 10 positions agree with TRBD2. CDR1 is SGHDT, CDR2 YYEEEE, per germline. Trimming cost V 4 bases and J 3 bases; bases outside gene matches: 10. This CDR3 comprises 16 residues. The full variable domain, completed using reference TRBV5-6 and TRBJ2-7, is DAGVTQSPTHLIKTRGQQVTLRCSPKSGHDTVSWYQQALGQGPQFIFQYYEEEERQRGNFPDRFSGHQFPNYSSELNVNALLLGDSALYLCASSHENLAGDYEQYFGPGTRLTVT.

The CDR3 protein is CASSPWFSAKNIQYF. In nucleotides, the CDR3 is TGTGCCAGCAGCCCCTGGTTTTCTGCCAAAAACATTCAGTACTTC. This chain joins TRBV6-5 and TRBJ2-4, with D unclear. This CDR3 contains 15 residues. Between the trimmed V and J ends, which lost 6 bases and 1 base, there was a span of 13 bases. Germline V gene lookup returns CDR1 MNHEY and CDR2 SVGAGI.

The chain has TRBV29-1 and TRBJ2-3; 9 bases are shared with TRBD1. With V trimmed by 6 bases and J by 4 bases, 5 bases remained unmatched. The CDR3 covers 13 residues. The germline V gene has CDR1 SQVTM and CDR2 ANQGSEA. The chain's CDR3 is CSVYTGGADTQYF. In DNA, the CDR3 is TGCAGCGTCTATACAGGGGGCGCAGATACGCAGTATTTT.

J is TRBJ2-4 and V is TRBV7-2; TRBD1 aligns across 11 bases. Germline CDR1 SGHTA, CDR2 FQGNSA. V was pared by 4 bases and J by 8 bases, with 4 bases of the junction left unmatched. CDR3 length: 14 amino acids. DNA of the CDR3: TGTGCCAGCAGCTACGGGACAGGGGGAGACATTCAGTACTTC. Translated, it gives CASSYGTGGDIQYF.

The V call is TRBV9, the J call TRBJ2-1, with D possibly TRBD2 on 5 matching bases. Germline CDR1 and CDR2: SGDLS and YYNGEE. V was cut by 4 bases and J by 6 bases, with 11 bases left in between. The CDR3 runs 13 residues. The CDR3 DNA reads TGTGCCAGCAGCATCGGGATTTTCAATGAGCAGTTCTTC. Amino acids: CASSIGIFNEQFF. Together with reference TRBV9 and TRBJ2-1, the CDR3 gives the full variable domain: DSGVTQTPKHLITATGQRVTLRCSPRSGDLSVYWYQQSLDQGLQFLIQYYNGEERAKGNILERFSAQQFPDLHSELNLSSLELGDSALYFCASSIGIFNEQFFGPGTRLTVL.

The V gene is TRBV7-9, the J gene TRBJ2-3; TRBD2 matches 9 bases. The V gene end was trimmed by 5 bases and the J gene end by 3 bases; junction bases not matched to a gene: 9. This CDR3 contains 16 residues. CDR1 is SEHNR and CDR2 is FQNEAQ in the germline V gene (reference sequence). The CDR3 sequence: CASSLSGGLETDTQYF. DNA for the CDR3: TGTGCCAGCAGCCTTAGCGGGGGCCTCGAGACAGATACGCAGTATTTT.

The gene calls are TRBV4-1 and TRBJ2-2; weak D call: TRBD2 (5 bases). The CDR3 extends over 14 amino acids. Trimming pared 4 bases from V and 6 bases from J, leaving 12 bases between. Germline CDR1 MGHRA, CDR2 YSYEKL. DNA for the CDR3: TGCGCCAGCAGCCCCGAGCGGACTGCCGGGGAGCTGTTTTTT. The encoded protein is CASSPERTAGELFF.

V gene TRBV7-2 combines with J gene TRBJ2-1; possibly TRBD1 for D (7 bases). Germline CDR1 and CDR2: SGHTA and FQGNSA. This CDR3 comprises 15 residues. The germline V and J ends were trimmed by 5 bases and 9 bases, with 20 bases remaining between them. CDR3 amino acids: CASSARGQVGGEQFF. As DNA, the CDR3 is TGTGCCAGCAGCGCCCGCGGACAGGTGGGGGGTGAGCAGTTCTTC.

The chain links TRBV15 to TRBJ2-2; D gene unclear. The CDR3 loop spans 15 amino acids. V dropped 2 bases and J dropped 6 bases, with 13 bases sitting between them. Germline V gene sequence: CDR1 LNHNV, CDR2 YYDKDF (reference sequence). As DNA, the CDR3 is TGTGCCACCAGCAGAACCCCTACAGTTGCCGGGGAGCTGTTTTTT. It codes for CATSRTPTVAGELFF.

The chain is built from TRBV2 and TRBJ1-2; 11 bases map to TRBD1. There are 14 residues in the CDR3. Germline trimming cut 6 bases from V and 6 bases from J; bases unmatched to any gene: 6. Per germline, CDR1 SNHLY and CDR2 FYNNEI. This CDR3 reads CASRVGQGADGYTF. The CDR3 nucleotides are TGTGCCAGCAGGGTTGGACAGGGGGCAGATGGCTACACCTTC.

In this sample, this clonotype turned up once. The chain recombines TRBV19 with TRBJ1-2; a weak D match, TRBD1 (5 bases). This CDR3 has 12 amino acids. Germline V gives CDR1 LNHDA, CDR2 SQIVND (reference sequence). V shed 9 bases and J shed 3 bases, with 11 bases lying between them. This chain's CDR3 is CASRQGDYGYTF. The CDR3 region has the DNA TGTGCCAGCCGGCAGGGAGACTATGGCTACACCTTC.